This entry is about one T cell receptor beta chain. Trimming stripped 2 bases from V and 2 bases from J, with 9 bases between. The V gene's germline CDR1 is MNHEY and CDR2 SMNVEV (reference sequence). The CDR3 sequence is 14 residues long. This sample was taken from a study of blood T cell repertoires in COVID-19. Study background: PBMCs, B-cell-depleted T cells, or T cells were the source of the cDNA or gDNA that made up the material.

Authors' methods: Amplified reference gene primers provided the basis for estimating nucleated cell counts. Here immunoSEQ multiplex PCR was the method, and the copy in TCRdb shows in-frame clones only, minus some. V, J and clone size are those of that table, while D and trimming were read from the DNA. This sample has under 200,000 clones, with around nine tenths found just once. This clonotype was obtained from a man between 45 and 60 years old with acute or convalescent COVID-19. Sequenced material: peripheral blood. The chain combines TRBV27 with TRBJ1-2, with unresolved D. DNA for the CDR3: TGTGCCAGCAGTTTAAAGGCGGGGAACTATGGCTACACCTTC. This encodes CASSLKAGNYGYTF.